This T cell receptor (beta chain) was sequenced in a study of cytomegalovirus exposure and HLA in healthy donors. General study findings and limits: In vitro experiments confirmed that a few CMV-associated chains were specific for CMV antigens. Because they were indistinguishable, some V segments, including TRBV6-2 and TRBV6-3, were excluded.

As concerns this clone: Its antigen is undetermined.

The PCR ran on 60 Vbeta and 13 Jbeta primers. This table comes from immunoSEQ multiplex PCR, and its TCRdb copy is limited to in-frame clones, with some not included. The sample yields around 140,000 clones, 87% seen once. This CDR3 comprises 14 residues. CDR1 SGHDT and CDR2 YYEEEE come from the germline V gene. Losses at the gene ends were 3 bases for V and 9 bases for J; bases not matched to a gene: 7. Sequenced material: PBMCs. This TCR came from a woman aged 25-40 years in good health and CMV-seronegative. This sequence joins TRBV5-6 and TRBJ2-1, with 9 bases matching TRBD1. CDR3 amino acids: CASSWGQGTGEQFF. CDR3 nucleotides: TGTGCCAGCAGCTGGGGACAGGGTACGGGTGAGCAGTTCTTC.